Below, 30 T cell receptor beta chains from the same sample are listed, as sequenced in a study of blood T cell repertoires in COVID-19. TCRdb keeps only in-frame clones here, not all; method: immunoSEQ multiplex PCR. The sample includes about 280,000 clones, over 85% seen only once; the top ten take around 10%. Sequencing input: peripheral blood. All receptors derive from a woman in her 30s with COVID-19, enrolled during active disease.

In DNA form, the CDR3 reads TGTGCCACCAGTGATAACACCGGGACAGATAATCAGCCCCAGCATTTT. The encoded protein is CATSDNTGTDNQPQHF. The rearrangement links TRBV24-1 to TRBJ1-5; TRBD1 aligns across 7 bases. Germline values: CDR1 KGHDR, CDR2 SFDVKD. This CDR3 is built from 16 residues. The junction had 8 bases not matched to a gene; V was cut back by 3 bases and J by 4 bases.

The chain recombines TRBV11-3 with TRBJ2-7; D might be TRBD2 (7 bases). Germline CDR1 reads SGHNT; CDR2 reads YENEEA. Trimming shortened V by 1 base and J by 5 bases, and 15 bases separated the two germline ends. This CDR3 spans 15 amino acids. Written as DNA, the CDR3 is TGTGCCAGCAGCTTAGTTCTGGGGGGGCGGCACGAGCAGTACTTC. This translates into CASSLVLGGRHEQYF.

The rearrangement links TRBV7-8 to TRBJ2-5, with D maybe TRBD2 (6 bases). CDR1 is SGHVS and CDR2 is FQNEAQ in the germline V gene. V was cut by 4 bases and J by 5 bases, with 17 bases left in between. CDR3 length: 15 residues. This CDR3 is CASSSEGPWGETQYF. Here the CDR3 DNA reads TGTGCCAGCAGCTCGGAGGGGCCCTGGGGGGAGACCCAGTACTTC.

The rearrangement joins TRBV5-6 to TRBJ2-7; no clear D gene. This CDR3 has 13 residues. V lost 0 bases and J 4 bases, leaving 8 bases between the germline ends. Germline loops: CDR1 SGHDT, CDR2 YYEEEE. This CDR3 reads CASSLDLRYEQYF. The DNA for the CDR3 is TGTGCCAGCAGCTTGGATCTGAGATACGAGCAGTACTTC.

This chain joins TRBV1 and TRBJ1-3; the table's D gene call, TRBD1, was not cross checked with the DNA. TRBV1 is shown as a pseudogene. The CDR3 runs 14 residues. CDR3 in DNA: TGCACCAGCAGCCAAGAGGCCGAAATCGACACCATATATTTT. The encoded protein is CTSSQEAEIDTIYF.

This chain uses TRBV10-3 with TRBJ2-1, with 13 positions matching TRBD2. The J segment lost 1 base and the V segment lost 6 bases, leaving 9 bases of the junction unmatched. The CDR3 covers 18 residues. Germline-derived CDR1 and CDR2 are ENHRY and SYGVKD. The CDR3 sequence is CAISETSGGARSYNEQFF. The CDR3 bases are TGTGCCATCAGCGAAACTAGCGGGGGGGCCCGATCCTACAATGAGCAGTTCTTC.

The J gene is TRBJ1-6, the V gene TRBV5-1; 10 bases align to TRBD1. The CDR3 covers 17 residues. Germline CDR1 SGHRS, CDR2 YFSETQ. Trimming at V came to 4 bases and at J to 6 bases, leaving 10 bases not matched to a gene. Here the CDR3 reads CASSLPKGTGVNSPLHF. CDR3 sequence (DNA): TGCGCCAGCAGCCTGCCGAAGGGGACAGGGGTTAATTCACCCCTCCACTTT.

The chain employs TRBV27 and TRBJ2-5; D is perhaps TRBD2 (5 bases). The CDR3 is 14 amino acids. Germline loops: CDR1 MNHEY, CDR2 SMNVEV (reference sequence). V was trimmed by 2 bases and J by 2 bases, leaving 9 bases between them. Here the CDR3 reads CASSLIGGQETQYF. The CDR3 nucleotides read TGTGCCAGCAGTTTAATCGGCGGGCAAGAGACCCAGTACTTC.

The chain couples TRBV12-3 or TRBV12-4 to TRBJ2-5, with a tentative D call TRBD2 (5 bases). Trimming pared 0 bases from V and 8 bases from J, leaving 10 bases between. The CDR3 totals 13 residues. The CDR3 sequence is CASSLALVGTQYF. CDR3 DNA: TGTGCCAGCAGTTTAGCACTAGTTGGAACCCAGTACTTC.

This clone came up once. V gene TRBV4-2 combines with J gene TRBJ2-3, with D possibly being TRBD2 (6 bases). V was pared by 1 base and J by 2 bases, with 19 bases between. The CDR3 has 18 amino acids. CDR1 is LGHNA and CDR2 is YNFKEQ in the germline V gene. CDR3 region: CASSQAVTAGYTTDTQYF. Written as DNA, the CDR3 is TGTGCCAGCAGCCAAGCGGTCACAGCGGGCTATACCACAGATACGCAGTATTTT.

The V gene is TRBV5-6, the J gene TRBJ2-7; 9 positions match TRBD1. Germline CDR1 SGHDT, CDR2 YYEEEE. The V and J ends lost 4 bases and 5 bases, in that order; junction bases with no gene match: 7. The CDR3 covers 14 residues. The CDR3 region has the DNA TGTGCCAGCAGCCCCGGACAGGGGTGGGACGAGCAGTACTTC. Its translation is CASSPGQGWDEQYF. Complete variable domain (other parts from reference TRBV5-6 and TRBJ2-7): DAGVTQSPTHLIKTRGQQVTLRCSPKSGHDTVSWYQQALGQGPQFIFQYYEEEERQRGNFPDRFSGHQFPNYSSELNVNALLLGDSALYLCASSPGQGWDEQYFGPGTRLTVT.

The V and J genes are TRBV5-4 and TRBJ2-3; 11 bases are shared with TRBD2. Unmatched junction bases numbered 1, after V lost 0 bases and J lost 1 base. The CDR3 loop spans 16 amino acids. Germline-derived CDR1 and CDR2 are SGHNT and YYREEE (reference sequence). CDR3 protein: CASSLELAGGTDTQYF. The CDR3 DNA reads as TGTGCCAGCAGCTTGGAACTAGCGGGGGGCACAGATACGCAGTATTTT.

This chain joins TRBV13 and TRBJ1-1; D is ambiguous. CDR3 length: 16 residues. The germline gives CDR1 PRHDT, CDR2 FYEKMQ (reference sequence). Trimming left V 0 bases short and J 4 bases short, with 15 bases between. CDR3: CASSLGPGAWGTEAFF. For the CDR3, the DNA is TGTGCCAGCAGCTTAGGGCCGGGAGCCTGGGGCACTGAAGCTTTCTTT.

This clone showed up many times. The rearrangement uses TRBV6-5 and TRBJ1-2, with TRBD1 matching 7 bases. The V and J ends lost 1 base and 3 bases, in that order; junction bases with no gene match: 5. The CDR3 has 15 amino acids. The germline V gene encodes CDR1 MNHEY and CDR2 SVGAGI. The chain's CDR3 is CASSYLGQQHYGYTF. The CDR3 DNA reads TGTGCCAGCAGTTACTTGGGACAGCAACACTATGGCTACACCTTC.

The CDR3 nucleotides are TGTGCCAGCAGCTTGGCCAGGGGGAGCAATCAGCCCCAGCATTTT. Translating gives CASSLARGSNQPQHF. This chain uses TRBV5-6 with TRBJ1-5; 7 nucleotides agree with TRBD1. Trimming at V came to 0 bases and at J to 1 base, leaving 1 base not matched to a gene. CDR3 length: 15 residues. In germline, CDR1 is SGHDT, CDR2 YYEEEE.

This chain uses TRBV6-5 with TRBJ1-2, with 9 bases fitting TRBD1. The trim removed 5 bases at V and 3 bases at J, leaving 4 bases unmatched. Germline loops: CDR1 MNHEY, CDR2 SVGAGI. The CDR3 extends over 14 amino acids. The CDR3 sequence is CASSSRTGDYGYTF. The DNA for the CDR3 is TGTGCCAGCAGTAGTCGGACAGGGGACTATGGCTACACCTTC.

V is TRBV5-8 and J is TRBJ1-1, with no clear D. CDR3 size: 18 residues. In germline, CDR1 is SGHTS, CDR2 YDEGEE. V was clipped by 4 bases and J by 11 bases, with 33 bases between them. CDR3 loop: CASSRRELLSGIAEFAFF. The DNA of the CDR3 is TGTGCCAGCAGCCGACGGGAGTTGTTAAGCGGGATCGCAGAGTTTGCTTTCTTT.

Turning to this clone: Being one base from a much bigger clone, this may be a read error. Other DNA variants within this sample encode the same CDR3. The rearrangement links TRBV7-9 to TRBJ2-7, with D hard to call. Trimming took off 1 base at V and 0 bases at J, with 4 bases between the two ends. CDR1 and CDR2 (germline): SEHNR, FQNEAQ (reference sequence). This CDR3 spans 13 amino acids. The CDR3 is CASSLDSSYEQYF. The DNA of the CDR3 is TGTGCCAGCAGCTTAGACAGCTCCTACGAGCAGTACTTC.

The rearrangement uses TRBV28 and TRBJ2-7, with 8 bases matching TRBD1. The V segment lost 6 bases and the J segment 3 bases; nucleotides outside the gene matches: 4. This CDR3 comprises 13 residues. CDR1 and CDR2 (germline): MDHEN, SYDVKM. The CDR3 DNA follows: TGTGCCAGCAGGGGAGGACAGGGCTACGAGCAGTACTTC. Its protein product is CASRGGQGYEQYF.

This clone was seen just once. This sequence joins TRBV2 and TRBJ2-5; TRBD2 agrees at 11 bases. The V gene's germline CDR1 is SNHLY and CDR2 FYNNEI. Losses at the gene ends were 4 bases for V and 2 bases for J; bases not matched to a gene: 3. This CDR3 comprises 15 residues. CDR3 sequence: CASSAPSGGQETQYF. The CDR3 DNA sequence: TGTGCCAGCAGTGCCCCTAGCGGGGGGCAAGAGACCCAGTACTTC.

With respect to this clone: This specimen includes other DNA sequences encoding the same CDR3. The chain carries TRBV5-1 and TRBJ1-2; no clear D gene. Germline lookup yields CDR1 SGHRS and CDR2 YFSETQ. The V and J ends lost 0 bases and 2 bases respectively, with 8 bases between them. The CDR3 length is 14 residues. For the CDR3, the DNA is TGCGCCAGCAGCTTGGCGACGGGGAACTATGGCTACACCTTC. Its protein product is CASSLATGNYGYTF.

This chain links TRBV18 with TRBJ1-1; the D is unclear. CDR3 length: 14 residues. V was clipped by 6 bases and J by 4 bases, with 15 bases between them. Germline CDR1 reads KGHSH; CDR2 reads LQKENI. The CDR3 loop reads CASSLPATSTEAFF. The CDR3 nucleotides read TGTGCCAGCTCCCTACCCGCGACAAGCACTGAAGCTTTCTTT.

This clone was counted only a few times. V usage is TRBV5-1 and J usage is TRBJ2-3; 10 bases agree with TRBD2. The J segment lost 0 bases and the V segment lost 2 bases, leaving 9 bases of the junction unmatched. The CDR3 extends over 18 amino acids. The germline CDR1 and CDR2 sequences are SGHRS and YFSETQ. DNA of the CDR3: TGCGCCAGCAGCTTTCTAGCGGGGGCCCGCTCTAGCACAGATACGCAGTATTTT. Translation: CASSFLAGARSSTDTQYF.

The CDR3 DNA sequence: TGTGCCAGCTCACCCGTGACAGGCCCTAATGAAAAACTGTTTTTT. Its protein product is CASSPVTGPNEKLFF. The chain combines TRBV18 with TRBJ1-4; TRBD1 is a possible D gene (6 bases). This CDR3 spans 15 amino acids. Germline V gene data show CDR1 as KGHSH and CDR2 as LQKENI. The V end lost 3 bases, the J end lost 3 bases, and 11 bases lay between the germline ends.

This clone has only a few counts. The chain recombines TRBV9 with TRBJ1-5; the D gene is possibly TRBD1 (5 bases). V lost 0 bases and J 9 bases, leaving 13 bases between the germline ends. Germline CDR1 reads SGDLS; CDR2 reads YYNGEE. The CDR3 length is 14 residues. The CDR3 spells CASSVDVGVMPQHF. As DNA, the CDR3 is TGTGCCAGCAGCGTAGATGTAGGGGTGATGCCCCAGCATTTT.

The chain combines TRBV29-1 with TRBJ2-1, with 11 bases aligning to TRBD2. V dropped 3 bases and J dropped 9; count of bases not matched to a gene: 13. Germline V gives CDR1 SQVTM, CDR2 ANQGSEA. This CDR3 has 16 residues. For the CDR3, the DNA is TGCAGCGTTGAGGGGACCTCTAGCGGGGGGAGTTTTGAGCAGTTCTTC. This codes for CSVEGTSSGGSFEQFF.

The rearrangement uses TRBV9 and TRBJ2-1; 7 bases line up with TRBD2. There are 17 residues in the CDR3. Germline V gene lookup returns CDR1 SGDLS and CDR2 YYNGEE. With V trimmed by 0 bases and J by 1 base, 7 bases remained unmatched. The CDR3 DNA reads as TGTGCCAGCAGCGTAGGACTAGCTGGGTCATCCTACAATGAGCAGTTCTTC. Amino acids: CASSVGLAGSSYNEQFF. The variable domain in full, completed from reference TRBV9 and TRBJ2-1, reads DSGVTQTPKHLITATGQRVTLRCSPRSGDLSVYWYQQSLDQGLQFLIQYYNGEERAKGNILERFSAQQFPDLHSELNLSSLELGDSALYFCASSVGLAGSSYNEQFFGPGTRLTVL.

The J gene is TRBJ2-3, the V gene TRBV27; TRBD2 aligns across 12 bases. V trimming: 8 bases; J trimming: 4 bases; junction bases outside the gene matches: 4. CDR1 is MNHEY, CDR2 SMNVEV, per germline (reference sequence). The CDR3 runs 14 residues. CDR3: CASQLAGGPDTQYF. CDR3 bases: TGTGCCAGCCAACTAGCGGGGGGACCAGATACGCAGTATTTT.

The chain combines TRBV7-6 with TRBJ2-7; D perhaps matches TRBD1 (5 bases). Trimming took off 4 bases at V and 4 bases at J, with 17 bases between the two ends. CDR1 and CDR2 from the germline V gene are SGHVS and FNYEAQ. The CDR3 is 15 residues long. CDR3 in DNA: TGTGCCAGCAGCTCCCGGCAGGGCATTGGGTACGAGCAGTACTTC. This codes for CASSSRQGIGYEQYF. Variable domain in full (rest from reference TRBV7-6 and TRBJ2-7): GAGVSQSPRYKVTKRGQDVALRCDPISGHVSLYWYRQALGQGPEFLTYFNYEAQQDKSGLPNDRFSAERPEGSISTLTIQRTEQRDSAMYRCASSSRQGIGYEQYFGPGTRLTVT.

The chain links TRBV5-1 to TRBJ2-1; 11 bases fit TRBD2. The CDR3 consists of 16 residues. Trimming removed 2 bases from V and 7 bases from J; junction bases left unmatched: 8. Germline assignment: CDR1 SGHRS and CDR2 YFSETQ. The CDR3 protein is CASSFLSGGAGNEQFF. CDR3 sequence (DNA): TGCGCCAGCAGCTTCCTTAGCGGGGGGGCAGGGAATGAGCAGTTCTTC. Variable domain in full (rest from reference TRBV5-1 and TRBJ2-1): KAGVTQTPRYLIKTRGQQVTLSCSPISGHRSVSWYQQTPGQGLQFLFEYFSETQRNKGNFPGRFSGRQFSNSRSEMNVSTLELGDSALYLCASSFLSGGAGNEQFFGPGTRLTVL.